The 32 T cell receptor beta chains below were found in one sample sequenced in a study of blood T cell repertoires in COVID-19. Assay: immunoSEQ multiplex PCR; the TCRdb copy retains only in-frame clones and omits some. The table includes 200,000 to 250,000 clones, 75% to 85% detected once. The sequencing sample was made of PBMCs or T cells enriched from blood (not recorded which). The receptors originated from a woman aged 35 to 49 with acute COVID-19.

The chain recombines TRBV6-5 with TRBJ1-1, with D perhaps matching TRBD1 (5 bases). This CDR3 is 14 amino acids long. The germline V gene has CDR1 MNHEY and CDR2 SVGAGI. Trimming removed 2 bases at V and 1 base at J, with 8 bases between. As DNA, the CDR3 is TGTGCCAGCAGTTACCACAGGTGGAACACTGAAGCTTTCTTT. This codes for CASSYHRWNTEAFF.

V gene TRBV2 combines with J gene TRBJ2-2; D perhaps matches TRBD1 (6 bases). Trimming pared 7 bases from V and 4 bases from J, leaving 19 bases between. CDR3 length: 16 amino acids. Looked up from germline, CDR1 is SNHLY and CDR2 is FYNNEI. In DNA, the CDR3 is TGTGCCAGCAAGAAATACAGGGAACGTGGCACCGGGGAGCTGTTTTTT. This translates into CASKKYRERGTGELFF. The complete variable domain, with remaining parts taken from reference TRBV2 and TRBJ2-2, reads EPEVTQTPSHQVTQMGQEVILRCVPISNHLYFYWYRQILGQKVEFLVSFYNNEISEKSEIFDDQFSVERPDGSNFTLKIRSTKLEDSAMYFCASKKYRERGTGELFFGEGSRLTVL.

The chain employs TRBV7-9 and TRBJ2-3; TRBD2 agrees at 7 bases. The trim removed 0 bases at V and 4 bases at J, leaving 4 bases unmatched. Germline CDR1 reads SEHNR; CDR2 reads FQNEAQ (reference sequence). The CDR3 runs 15 residues. The CDR3 DNA reads as TGTGCCAGCAGCTTAGCGGGAGGGTCGGCAGATACGCAGTATTTT. Protein product: CASSLAGGSADTQYF.

The chain is built from TRBV6-1 and TRBJ2-7; TRBD1 might be the D (6 bases). The V gene's germline CDR1 is MNHNS and CDR2 SASEGT. This CDR3 contains 14 residues. V lost 1 base, J lost 6 bases, and 13 bases lay in between. The CDR3 spells CASSEEGRGSEQYF. CDR3 in DNA: TGTGCCAGCAGTGAAGAAGGCAGGGGATCCGAGCAGTACTTC.

This chain uses TRBV5-1 with TRBJ2-7; tentative D call: TRBD1 (5 bases). CDR1 is SGHRS, CDR2 YFSETQ, per germline. The CDR3 extends over 14 amino acids. The V gene lost 4 bases and the J gene lost 6 bases, with 17 bases spanning the gap. This chain's CDR3 is CASSANLQGSEQYF. CDR3 nucleotides: TGCGCCAGCAGCGCTAATCTTCAGGGATCCGAGCAGTACTTC.

The chain is built from TRBV10-3 and TRBJ1-3; unclear D gene. Germline V gene sequence: CDR1 ENHRY, CDR2 SYGVKD. V gave up 3 bases and J gave up 2 bases, with 17 bases separating them. The CDR3 totals 17 residues. The CDR3 protein is CAISDYRTGWTGNTIYF. The CDR3 bases are TGTGCCATCAGTGATTATCGTACGGGATGGACTGGAAACACCATATATTTT.

The CDR3: CASSLGTLTDTQYF. CDR3 DNA: TGTGCCAGCAGTTTGGGGACACTCACAGATACGCAGTATTTT. The V gene is TRBV28, the J gene TRBJ2-3; the D gene is possibly TRBD1 (6 bases). V lost 3 bases and J 2 bases, leaving 9 bases between the germline ends. The CDR3 spans 14 residues. Germline V gene sequence: CDR1 MDHEN, CDR2 SYDVKM. The full variable domain, rest sourced from reference TRBV28 and TRBJ2-3, is DVKVTQSSRYLVKRTGEKVFLECVQDMDHENMFWYRQDPGLGLRLIYFSYDVKMKEKGDIPEGYSVSREKKERFSLILESASTNQTSMYLCASSLGTLTDTQYFGPGTRLTVL.

V gene TRBV30 combines with J gene TRBJ2-7; D unresolved. Germline CDR1 and CDR2: GTSNPN and SVGIG (reference sequence). The V and J ends lost 2 bases and 4 bases respectively, with 6 bases between them. The CDR3 totals 11 residues. The DNA of the CDR3 is TGTGCCTGGAGTAGCCGTTACGAGCAGTACTTC. Its translation is CAWSSRYEQYF.

The chain employs TRBV6-4 and TRBJ2-3; D uncertain. CDR1 MRHNA and CDR2 SNTAGT come from the germline V gene. Trimming took 2 bases from V and 8 from J, leaving 11 bases between them. CDR3 length: 13 residues. CDR3 sequence (DNA): TGTGCCAGCAGTGACCGTTTTAGTGGTACGCAGTATTTT. It encodes CASSDRFSGTQYF.

The V call is TRBV9, the J call TRBJ1-3; D unresolved. Germline values: CDR1 SGDLS, CDR2 YYNGEE. Deletions cut 0 bases from V and 0 bases from J, with 7 bases between. The CDR3 loop spans 15 amino acids. Written as DNA, the CDR3 is TGTGCCAGCAGCGTAGGAGGAGACTCTGGAAACACCATATATTTT. Protein sequence: CASSVGGDSGNTIYF. The full variable domain, in which reference TRBV9 and TRBJ1-3 provide the parts outside the CDR3, is DSGVTQTPKHLITATGQRVTLRCSPRSGDLSVYWYQQSLDQGLQFLIQYYNGEERAKGNILERFSAQQFPDLHSELNLSSLELGDSALYFCASSVGGDSGNTIYFGEGSWLTVV.

CDR3 in amino acids: CASSPRQGTDTQYF. The CDR3, as DNA: TGCGCCAGCAGCCCCCGACAGGGAACAGATACGCAGTATTTT. This chain connects TRBV5-1 to TRBJ2-3; 7 bases fit TRBD1. With V trimmed by 4 bases and J by 3 bases, 5 bases remained unmatched. Germline CDR1 and CDR2: SGHRS and YFSETQ. The CDR3 extends over 14 amino acids.

V usage is TRBV28 and J usage is TRBJ2-2; no clear D gene. CDR1 MDHEN and CDR2 SYDVKM come from the germline V gene. Between the trimmed V and J ends, which lost 2 bases and 2 bases, there was a span of 9 bases. The CDR3 has 15 amino acids. The CDR3 nucleotides are TGTGCCAGCAGTTTAATCCCCCCTAACACCGGGGAGCTGTTTTTT. Its protein is CASSLIPPNTGELFF.

This chain links TRBV28 with TRBJ2-1; 11 nucleotides agree with TRBD1. The CDR3 extends over 16 amino acids. Germline V lookup: CDR1 MDHEN, CDR2 SYDVKM. The V gene end was trimmed by 6 bases and the J gene end by 7 bases; junction bases not matched to a gene: 11. The CDR3: CASRPSDRGPLNEQFF. As DNA, the CDR3 is TGTGCCAGCAGACCCTCGGACAGGGGGCCATTAAATGAGCAGTTCTTC.

The genes are TRBV7-9 and TRBJ2-3; TRBD2 matches at 8 bases. Unmatched junction bases numbered 4, after V lost 3 bases and J lost 5 bases. Germline CDR1 and CDR2: SEHNR and FQNEAQ (reference sequence). CDR3 length equals 14 residues. Written as DNA, the CDR3 is TGTGCCAGCAGCTTCTTCCTAGCGGGAGATACGCAGTATTTT. Protein: CASSFFLAGDTQYF. The full variable domain, in which reference TRBV7-9 and TRBJ2-3 provide the parts outside the CDR3, is DTGVSQNPRHKITKRGQNVTFRCDPISEHNRLYWYRQTLGQGPEFLTYFQNEAQLEKSRLLSDRFSAERPKGSFSTLEIQRTEQGDSAMYLCASSFFLAGDTQYFGPGTRLTVL.

DNA for the CDR3: TGCGCCAGCAGCTCGGACATTTACACTGAAGCTTTCTTT. It is translated as CASSSDIYTEAFF. The gene calls are TRBV5-1 and TRBJ1-1; possible D gene TRBD1, 5 bases. Between the trimmed V and J ends, which lost 3 bases and 3 bases, there was a span of 9 bases. The germline V gene encodes CDR1 SGHRS and CDR2 YFSETQ. CDR3 length equals 13 residues.

This chain joins TRBV9 and TRBJ2-1; 11 bases map to TRBD2. Unmatched junction bases numbered 3, after V lost 4 bases and J lost 0 bases. There are 16 residues in the CDR3. CDR1 SGDLS and CDR2 YYNGEE come from the germline V gene. The chain's CDR3 is CASSQTSGVSYNEQFF. Here the CDR3 DNA reads TGTGCCAGCAGCCAGACTAGCGGGGTCTCCTACAATGAGCAGTTCTTC.

The chain couples TRBV5-4 to TRBJ1-2; the D gene is possibly TRBD1 (6 bases). Germline V gene data show CDR1 as SGHNT and CDR2 as YYREEE (reference sequence). Trimming cost V 4 bases and J 2 bases, with 12 bases left between them. This CDR3 has 14 amino acids. The CDR3 sequence is CASSLDSLNYGYTF. Written as DNA, the CDR3 is TGTGCCAGCAGCCTGGACAGCCTAAACTATGGCTACACCTTC.

The chain joins TRBV3-1 (or the pseudogene TRBV3-2) to TRBJ1-1; D unresolved. The CDR3 is 15 residues long. Trimming took off 1 base at V and 5 bases at J, with 14 bases between the two ends. Germline values: CDR1 LGHDT, CDR2 YNNKEL (reference sequence). DNA of the CDR3: TGTGCCAGCAGCCAAGCCTTTCGGGGAGGGACTGAAGCTTTCTTT. Translation: CASSQAFRGGTEAFF.

This chain joins TRBV30 and TRBJ2-7; TRBD2 matches 7 bases. V shed 3 bases and J 0 bases; nucleotides not matched to a gene: 5. CDR1 and CDR2 from the germline V gene are GTSNPN and SVGIG (reference sequence). The CDR3 has 14 amino acids. CDR3 sequence: CAWRQRGRSYEQYF. In DNA, the CDR3 is TGTGCCTGGAGACAGCGGGGCCGCTCCTACGAGCAGTACTTC.

This clone has a handful of counts. This chain links TRBV2 with TRBJ1-1, with D perhaps matching TRBD1 (5 bases). The CDR3 length is 13 residues. Trimming removed 7 bases at V and 0 bases at J, with 9 bases between. Germline lookup yields CDR1 SNHLY and CDR2 FYNNEI. This CDR3 reads CASTRDLNTEAFF. DNA of the CDR3: TGTGCCAGCACGAGGGACTTGAACACTGAAGCTTTCTTT.

The gene calls are TRBV27 and TRBJ2-1, with TRBD1 matching over 8 bases. CDR3 length equals 16 residues. Germline-derived CDR1 and CDR2 are MNHEY and SMNVEV (reference sequence). The V segment lost 3 bases and the J segment 5 bases; nucleotides outside the gene matches: 9. The chain's CDR3 is CASSFPGTGRNNEQFF. The CDR3 DNA reads TGTGCCAGCAGTTTCCCCGGGACAGGTCGGAACAATGAGCAGTTCTTC.

V is TRBV6-6 and J is TRBJ1-6; D is possibly TRBD1 (6 bases). Germline V gives CDR1 MNHNY, CDR2 SVGAGI (reference sequence). The CDR3 loop spans 11 amino acids. V was shortened by 5 bases and J by 15 bases, with 11 bases between the two germline ends. CDR3 coding DNA: TGTGCCAGCAGTCGGACAGATGTCCTCCACTTT. This translates into CASSRTDVLHF.

The chain carries TRBV13 and TRBJ2-3, with TRBD2 matching over 8 bases. The CDR3 is 14 amino acids. The V gene end was trimmed by 3 bases and the J gene end by 5 bases; junction bases not matched to a gene: 4. Germline V gene data show CDR1 as PRHDT and CDR2 as FYEKMQ (reference sequence). The CDR3 is CASSFGGAQDTQYF. In nucleotides, the CDR3 is TGTGCCAGCAGCTTCGGGGGGGCCCAAGATACGCAGTATTTT.

The chain is built from TRBV19 and TRBJ1-1; TRBD1 matches at 9 bases. Germline CDR1 and CDR2: LNHDA and SQIVND (reference sequence). V dropped 8 bases and J dropped 4; count of bases not matched to a gene: 5. CDR3 length: 13 amino acids. The CDR3 sequence: CASGGQGSTEAFF. The DNA of the CDR3 is TGTGCCAGTGGAGGACAGGGGTCCACTGAAGCTTTCTTT.

This chain connects TRBV29-1 to TRBJ2-3, with 8 bases fitting TRBD1. The germline gives CDR1 SQVTM, CDR2 ANQGSEA. The ends lost 6 bases at V and 4 bases at J; junction bases unmatched: 3. This CDR3 has 12 residues. The CDR3 protein is CSVRTGPDTQYF. CDR3 bases: TGCAGCGTAAGGACAGGGCCAGATACGCAGTATTTT.

The chain uses TRBV6-5 and TRBJ2-1; TRBD1 matches 10 bases. Germline-derived CDR1 and CDR2 are MNHEY and SVGAGI. This CDR3 spans 15 amino acids. The V and J ends lost 9 bases and 3 bases, in that order; junction bases with no gene match: 8. DNA of the CDR3: TGTGCCAGTCACAGGGACAGGGGAAACTACAATGAGCAGTTCTTC. The encoded protein is CASHRDRGNYNEQFF.

The rearrangement joins TRBV7-2 to TRBJ2-1; possibly TRBD2 for D (5 bases). The V end was cut by 1 base, the J end by 1 base, with 8 bases between. This CDR3 comprises 15 residues. Looked up from germline, CDR1 is SGHTA and CDR2 is FQGNSA. CDR3 loop: CASSLELGSYNEQFF. Here the CDR3 DNA reads TGTGCCAGCAGCTTAGAACTAGGATCCTACAATGAGCAGTTCTTC. The full variable domain, in which reference TRBV7-2 and TRBJ2-1 provide the parts outside the CDR3, is GAGVSQSPSNKVTEKGKDVELRCDPISGHTALYWYRQSLGQGLEFLIYFQGNSAPDKSGLPSDRFSAERTGGSVSTLTIQRTQQEDSAVYLCASSLELGSYNEQFFGPGTRLTVL.

The chain employs TRBV21-1 and TRBJ1-6. TRBV21-1 is flagged as a pseudogene. This CDR3 has 15 residues. The CDR3 protein is CASSKSRDSNSPLHF. The CDR3, as DNA: TGTGCCAGCAGCAAATCGCGGGATTCGAATTCACCCCTCCACTTT.

This clone was seen a single time. The chain has TRBV18 and TRBJ2-3, with a weak D call TRBD2 (7 bases). This CDR3 region has 16 residues. V was trimmed by 9 bases and J by 3 bases, leaving 22 bases between them. Per germline, CDR1 KGHSH and CDR2 LQKENI. The CDR3 nucleotides are TGTGCCAGAACAGAGGGGGTTTCGCGGGGGACAGATACGCAGTATTTT. Encoded protein: CARTEGVSRGTDTQYF.

The chain recombines TRBV30 with TRBJ2-6, with D perhaps TRBD2 (6 bases). Germline CDR1 GTSNPN, CDR2 SVGIG (reference sequence). The ends were cut back, 2 bases at V and 2 bases at J, with 10 bases in the middle. The length of the CDR3 is 15 residues. For the CDR3, the DNA is TGTGCCTGGAGTATCGGGGGAACTGGGGCCAACGTCCTGACTTTC. Translating it yields CAWSIGGTGANVLTF.

The J gene is TRBJ2-5, the V gene TRBV7-9; D ambiguous. CDR1 is SEHNR and CDR2 is FQNEAQ in the germline V gene (reference sequence). The CDR3 covers 12 residues. Trimming pared 5 bases from V and 4 bases from J, leaving 8 bases between. The CDR3, as DNA: TGTGCCAGCAGCCCCCTCAGAGAGACCCAGTACTTC. The encoded protein is CASSPLRETQYF.

This sequence joins TRBV7-2 and TRBJ2-3; D uncertain. The CDR3 runs 16 residues. Trimming stripped 1 base from V and 2 bases from J, with 13 bases between. Germline CDR1 is SGHTA and CDR2 is FQGNSA. The CDR3 loop is CASSLGSWRHTDTQYF. CDR3 nucleotide sequence: TGTGCCAGCAGCTTAGGGTCTTGGCGGCACACAGATACGCAGTATTTT.